Below are 12 T cell receptor beta chains sequenced from a single sample in a study of T cells in Graves' hyperthyroidism and ophthalmopathy. TCR beta CDR3 sequences were amplified from RNA transcripts. First-round RT-PCR targeting the TCR CDR3 was performed with the HTBI primer set. TCRdb re-analysed the multiplex PCR reads in MiXCR, keeping a single row per CDR3 protein. The sample holds 750,000 to 950,000 distinct CDR3 sequences, 38% seen once. Material for sequencing was blood. The receptors were gathered from a man aged 18 to 30 with Graves' hyperthyroidism.

This chain joins TRBV7-2 and TRBJ2-5; possibly TRBD1 or TRBD2 for D (6 bases each). Germline-derived CDR1 and CDR2 are SGHTA and FQGNSA. The CDR3 has 15 residues. V was cut by 5 bases and J by 3 bases, with 16 bases left in between. CDR3 DNA sequence: TGTGCCAGCAGCCGCCCACGGGGGCTTGAAGAGACCCAGTACTTC. Amino acids: CASSRPRGLEETQYF.

The chain carries TRBV12-5 and TRBJ1-6; D uncertain. Trimming left V 5 bases short and J 4 bases short, with 6 bases between. CDR3 length: 13 residues. Germline values: CDR1 LGHNT, CDR2 FRNRAP. The chain's CDR3 is CASGGEYNSPLHF. In nucleotides, the CDR3 is TGTGCTAGTGGTGGGGAATATAATTCACCCCTCCACTTT.

In this sample, this clonotype turned up many times. The chain combines TRBV15 with TRBJ2-5; tentative D call: TRBD2 (5 bases). The germline gives CDR1 LNHNV, CDR2 YYDKDF (reference sequence). The CDR3 has 14 residues. V was pared by 0 bases and J by 4 bases, with 9 bases between. CDR3 region: CATSRDLGRETQYF. In DNA form, the CDR3 reads TGTGCCACCAGCAGAGATCTGGGGAGAGAGACCCAGTACTTC.

The count of this clonotype is one. This chain connects TRBV27 to TRBJ2-7; TRBD2 might be the D (5 bases). The V end was cut by 5 bases, the J end by 4 bases, with 21 bases between. CDR3 length equals 16 residues. Germline assignment: CDR1 MNHEY and CDR2 SMNVEV (reference sequence). CDR3 DNA sequence: TGTGCCAGCAGTCCGCCTCAAGGACTCGGAACGTACGAGCAGTACTTC. Translation: CASSPPQGLGTYEQYF.

The V and J genes are TRBV4-3 and TRBJ2-7, with 8 bases aligning to TRBD2. The CDR3 has 15 residues. J gave up 2 bases and V 1 base, and 4 bases lay outside the gene matches. Germline lookup yields CDR1 LGHNA and CDR2 YSLEER. The CDR3 is CASSQVIGGAYEQYF. DNA of the CDR3: TGCGCCAGCAGCCAAGTAATCGGGGGGGCCTACGAGCAGTACTTC.

Many counts were recorded for this clonotype. The rearrangement links TRBV7-9 to TRBJ1-1; the D gene is possibly TRBD1 (6 bases). Trimming took off 9 bases at V and 2 bases at J, with 10 bases between the two ends. The CDR3 totals 12 residues. CDR1 is SEHNR, CDR2 FQNEAQ, per germline (reference sequence). CDR3 in DNA: TGTGCCAGTGGACAGATTAACACTGAAGCTTTCTTT. Its protein product is CASGQINTEAFF.

This clonotype showed up many times. The chain carries TRBV29-1 and TRBJ2-7; D uncertain. Germline loops: CDR1 SQVTM, CDR2 ANQGSEA. V shed 4 bases and J shed 2 bases, with 12 bases lying between them. The CDR3 is 13 residues long. The CDR3 DNA sequence: TGCAGCGTTGTGACCGGAGACGCCTACGAGCAGTACTTC. Translated, it gives CSVVTGDAYEQYF.

The rearrangement joins TRBV25-1 to TRBJ1-2; no definite D call. The CDR3 has 13 amino acids. Germline V gene sequence: CDR1 MGHDK, CDR2 SYGVNS. The V and J ends lost 8 bases and 6 bases respectively, with 16 bases between them. The CDR3 nucleotides are TGTGCCAGCGGCGGAGCTGGAGATCATGGCTACACCTTC. As protein: CASGGAGDHGYTF.

This clonotype came up many times. The chain joins TRBV7-9 to TRBJ1-1; 7 bases align to TRBD1. The V and J ends lost 8 bases and 1 base, in that order; junction bases with no gene match: 4. This CDR3 has 13 residues. From germline, CDR1 is SEHNR and CDR2 FQNEAQ (reference sequence). The CDR3 DNA reads as TGTGCCAGCCGGACAGGAGCGAACACTGAAGCTTTCTTT. This codes for CASRTGANTEAFF.

The J gene is TRBJ2-2, the V gene TRBV7-3; weak D call: TRBD2 (5 bases). Germline-derived CDR1 and CDR2 are SGHTA and FQGTGA. The length of the CDR3 is 13 residues. The V end lost 1 base, the J end lost 6 bases, and 6 bases lay between the germline ends. The CDR3 coding sequence is TGTGCCAGCAGCTTAAACGGGGCCGGGGAGCTGTTTTTT. Translation: CASSLNGAGELFF.

The rearrangement joins TRBV6-5 to TRBJ1-2; TRBD1 matches at 10 bases. Germline CDR1 MNHEY, CDR2 SVGAGI. CDR3 size: 15 residues. Trimming removed 7 bases from V and 1 base from J; junction bases left unmatched: 6. The CDR3 bases are TGTGCCAGCAACGACAGGGGGCTCGGTAACTATGGCTACACCTTC. Encoded protein: CASNDRGLGNYGYTF.

V usage is TRBV6-5 and J usage is TRBJ1-1, with TRBD1 identical over 7 bases. Per the germline V gene, CDR1 is MNHEY and CDR2 is SVGAGI. J was trimmed by 5 bases and V by 2 bases; bases with no gene match: 14. CDR3 length equals 17 residues. CDR3 residues: CASSYLITGDVRTEAFF. CDR3 nucleotides: TGTGCCAGCAGTTACCTTATTACAGGGGATGTTCGGACTGAAGCTTTCTTT.